A selection of T cell receptor beta chains follows, all from one sample in a study of cytomegalovirus exposure and HLA in healthy donors. Assay: immunoSEQ multiplex PCR; the TCRdb copy retains only in-frame clones and omits some. The data show a few hundred thousand clones, 70% to 80% seen once. The sequenced sample was PBMCs. These receptors were collected from a girl aged 2 to 10 in good health and CMV-seronegative. Both conserved end residues are part of each CDR3. D genes are given only for firm matches. For some rows the clone size is stated as once, few or many, or as a class when expanded; others skip it.

J | D | size | V | DNA | CDR3
TRBJ1-2 | TRBD1 | - | TRBV19 | TGTGCCAGTAGTATCGCAACCACAGGGGGCGAATATGGCTACACCTTC | CASSIATTGGEYGYTF
TRBJ2-2 | - | few | TRBV6-6 | TGTGCCATCCGCGGCTACTCTAACACCGGGGAGCTGTTTTTT | CAIRGYSNTGELFF
TRBJ1-3 | - | - | TRBV9 | TGTGCCAGCAGCGTGTCGGGACTCGGAAACACCATATATTTT | CASSVSGLGNTIYF
TRBJ2-5 | TRBD2 | - | TRBV5-1 | TGCGCCAGCAGCGGCACTAGCGGGGGAGAGACCCAGTACTTC | CASSGTSGGETQYF
TRBJ1-6 | - | few | TRBV27 | TGTGCCAGCAGTTTATCCCCAGTTAGCTATTATAATTCACCCCTCCACTTT | CASSLSPVSYYNSPLHF
TRBJ1-5 | - | - | TRBV7-9 | TGTTCCAGCAGCTTAATCGGGCAGCCCCAGCATTTT | CSSSLIGQPQHF
TRBJ2-1 | TRBD2 | - | TRBV12-5 | TGTGCTAGTGGTCTTCAGCGGGAGGGCCCTAACAATGAGCAGTTCTTC | CASGLQREGPNNEQFF
TRBJ2-7 | - | - | TRBV29-1 | TGCAGCGTTGGGCCGGGACTTGGCTCCTACGAGCAGTACTTC | CSVGPGLGSYEQYF
TRBJ1-2 | - | - | TRBV25-1 | TGTGCCAGCAGTGGCGGTTACTATGGCTACACCTTC | CASSGGYYGYTF
TRBJ2-5 | TRBD2 | - | TRBV30 | TGTGCCTGGAGTGCTAGCGGCCAAGAGACCCAGTACTTC | CAWSASGQETQYF
TRBJ2-3 | - | - | TRBV11-2 | TGTGCCAGCTCTAGGGGCCTGAGGGATACGCAGTATTTT | CASSRGLRDTQYF
TRBJ1-4 | TRBD1 | few | TRBV5-1 | TGCGCCAGCAGCTTGGGGACAGGGGACGAAAAACTGTTTTTT | CASSLGTGDEKLFF
TRBJ2-5 | - | - | TRBV7-9 | TGTTCCAGCAGCTCGCTCGTCGGGAGTGTTCAAGAGACCCAGTACTTC | CSSSSLVGSVQETQYF
TRBJ2-5 | TRBD1 | - | TRBV15 | TGTGCCACCAGCAGAGAGGCGCGGACAGGGCTAAAGACCCAGTACTTC | CATSREARTGLKTQYF
TRBJ2-1 | TRBD2 | - | TRBV27 | TGTGCCAGCCAAGGAGCGGGAGACTATGAGCAGTTCTTC | CASQGAGDYEQFF
TRBJ2-1 | - | once | TRBV29-1 | TGCAGCGTTGAACTGCGCGGCGTCTACAATGAGCAGTTCTTC | CSVELRGVYNEQFF
TRBJ2-1 | - | once | TRBV7-8 | TGTGCCAGCAGCCTAGCCGTCGGGGCGGGGTGGCACAGCGCCTACAATGAGCAGTTCTTC | CASSLAVGAGWHSAYNEQFF
TRBJ1-2 | TRBD1 | - | TRBV13 | TGTGCCAGCAGCTCACCGGGACAGCAAATTCATGGCTACACCTTC | CASSSPGQQIHGYTF
TRBJ1-2 | - | - | TRBV18 | TGTGCCAGCTCACCTCTGGGGCAGGGTGGCCATGGCTACACCTTC | CASSPLGQGGHGYTF
TRBJ2-7 | - | - | TRBV6-1 | TGTGCCAGCAGTGAAGTCAGGGTCTCCTACGAGCAGTACTTC | CASSEVRVSYEQYF
TRBJ2-3 | TRBD2 | - | TRBV4-1 | TGCGCCAGCAGCCAAGACTTCGAGCGGGAGCCAGATACGCAGTATTTT | CASSQDFEREPDTQYF
TRBJ2-1 | TRBD2 | once | TRBV9 | TGTGCCAGCAGCACCACTAGCGGAGCCTACAATGAGCAGTTCTTC | CASSTTSGAYNEQFF
TRBJ1-2 | - | - | TRBV18 | TGTGCCAGCTCACCTTCGGGGGGCACTGATGGCTACACCTTC | CASSPSGGTDGYTF
TRBJ1-1 | - | - | TRBV18 | TGTGCCAGCTCCCCGGGAGCAGACACTGAAGCTTTCTTT | CASSPGADTEAFF
TRBJ2-7 | TRBD1 | few | TRBV6-1 | TGTGCCAGCAGTGTTCCAAGGACAGGGGGCGACGAGCAGTACTTC | CASSVPRTGGDEQYF
TRBJ2-3 | - | - | TRBV6-1 | TGTGCCAGCAGTGAAAGAGGGGGACCCCATACGCAGTATTTT | CASSERGGPHTQYF
TRBJ1-4 | - | once | TRBV15 | TGTGCCACCAGCAGAGATCACGGTGAAAAACTGTTTTTT | CATSRDHGEKLFF
TRBJ2-3 | - | - | TRBV27 | TGTGCCAGCAGTTTTTGGGGCGGTAGCACAGATACGCAGTATTTT | CASSFWGGSTDTQYF
TRBJ2-7 | TRBD1 | once | TRBV11-2 | TGTGCCAGCAGCGACCGGGACAGGGGACGGTACGAGCAGTACTTC | CASSDRDRGRYEQYF
TRBJ2-1 | TRBD1 | - | TRBV4-1 | TGCGCCAGCAGCCAAGATGGTGGGACAGGGGGCTTGTATGAGCAGTTCTTC | CASSQDGGTGGLYEQFF
TRBJ1-1 | - | - | TRBV7-9 | TGTTCCAGCAGCTTAACTAGGAGCACTGAAGCTTTCTTT | CSSSLTRSTEAFF
TRBJ1-3 | TRBD1 | - | TRBV7-8 | TGTGCCAGCAGCTCGGGTCAGGGGGCAAGAGGAAACACCATATATTTT | CASSSGQGARGNTIYF
TRBJ1-5 | TRBD1 | once | TRBV19 | TGTGCCAGTAGCAATAGGGGACAGGAATATAGCAATCAGCCCCAGCATTTT | CASSNRGQEYSNQPQHF
TRBJ2-1 | - | - | TRBV4-2 | TGTGCCAGCAGCTCCGACCCGACTCGTCCCAATGAGCAGTTCTTC | CASSSDPTRPNEQFF
TRBJ1-1 | TRBD1 | - | TRBV5-4 | TGTGCCAGCAGCTGGGACAGGGGGCTGGGGAACACTGAAGCTTTCTTT | CASSWDRGLGNTEAFF
TRBJ2-2 | - | - | TRBV11-2 | TGTGCCAGCAGCTTGCAGGGAAGGACCGGGGAGCTGTTTTTT | CASSLQGRTGELFF